The 19 T cell receptor beta chains below come from one sample, sequenced in a study of early T cells in non-severe SARS-CoV-2 infection. MiXCR, run by TCRdb on the 5' RACE reads, gives a single entry per CDR3 protein. The table includes under 60,000 distinct CDR3 sequences, roughly 9% detected once. Source: whole blood, taken at baseline. These receptors were taken from an adult who was a healthcare worker with PCR-confirmed SARS-CoV-2 infection or an uninfected control (not recorded which).

This clonotype was detected many times. The chain recombines TRBV20-1 with TRBJ2-1; perhaps TRBD2 as D (6 bases). CDR1 and CDR2 from the germline V gene are DFQATT and SNEGSKA (reference sequence). The CDR3 totals 16 residues. Trimming shortened V by 0 bases and J by 0 bases, and 12 bases separated the two germline ends. The CDR3 bases are TGCAGTGCTAGAGATGTCGGAGGGAGCTCCTACAATGAGCAGTTCTTC. It is translated as CSARDVGGSSYNEQFF.

This clonotype came up a few times. The V gene is TRBV3-1, the J gene TRBJ1-2; weak D call: TRBD1 (5 bases). CDR3 length: 13 amino acids. Trimming removed 6 bases at V and 4 bases at J, with 12 bases between. The V gene's germline CDR1 is LGHDT and CDR2 YNNKEL (reference sequence). CDR3 in DNA: TGTGCCAGCAGTCCGACAGAGACCTATGGCTACACCTTC. This translates into CASSPTETYGYTF.

This clonotype was seen ten or more times. This chain uses TRBV3-1 with TRBJ2-3, with 14 bases matching TRBD2. The CDR3 runs 17 residues. J was trimmed by 2 bases and V by 4 bases; bases with no gene match: 5. Germline V gives CDR1 LGHDT, CDR2 YNNKEL (reference sequence). For the CDR3, the DNA is TGTGCCAGCAGCCGTCGACTAGCGGGGGGGGCCACAGATACGCAGTATTTT. This encodes CASSRRLAGGATDTQYF.

This chain uses TRBV5-6 with TRBJ2-1; 14 bases align to TRBD2. Germline V lookup: CDR1 SGHDT, CDR2 YYEEEE. There are 17 residues in the CDR3. Trimming cost V 0 bases and J 12 bases; bases outside gene matches: 11. The CDR3 nucleotides read TGTGCCAGCAGCTTGGCAATACCGGGACTAGCGGGAGCAGTGCAGTTCTTC. It is translated as CASSLAIPGLAGAVQFF. Using reference TRBV5-6 and TRBJ2-1 for the parts outside the CDR3, the full variable domain is DAGVTQSPTHLIKTRGQQVTLRCSPKSGHDTVSWYQQALGQGPQFIFQYYEEEERQRGNFPDRFSGHQFPNYSSELNVNALLLGDSALYLCASSLAIPGLAGAVQFFGPGTRLTVL.

This clonotype showed up just a few times. V usage is TRBV25-1 and J usage is TRBJ2-2, with D possibly TRBD1 on 5 matching bases. The CDR3 spans 14 residues. V was pared by 8 bases and J by 2 bases, with 12 bases between. CDR1 MGHDK and CDR2 SYGVNS come from the germline V gene. The CDR3 is CASRPQGNTGELFF. CDR3 DNA: TGTGCCAGCCGACCCCAGGGAAACACCGGGGAGCTGTTTTTT. The variable domain in full, with the rest retrieved from reference TRBV25-1 and TRBJ2-2, is EADIYQTPRYLVIGTGKKITLECSQTMGHDKMYWYQQDPGMELHLIHYSYGVNSTEKGDLSSESTVSRIRTEHFPLTLESARPSHTSQYLCASRPQGNTGELFFGEGSRLTVL.

The gene calls are TRBV3-1 and TRBJ2-7; 12 bases match TRBD2. The CDR3 is 15 amino acids. Per the germline V gene, CDR1 is LGHDT and CDR2 is YNNKEL (reference sequence). V lost 4 bases, J lost 5 bases, and 6 bases stayed unmatched. CDR3 nucleotides: TGTGCCAGCAGCCCCCCGACTAGCGGGAGCCACGAGCAGTACTTC. Protein: CASSPPTSGSHEQYF.

This clonotype was found many times. The V call is TRBV7-9, the J call TRBJ2-2; perhaps TRBD1 as D (5 bases). Germline-derived CDR1 and CDR2 are SEHNR and FQNEAQ (reference sequence). The length of the CDR3 is 15 residues. V lost 5 bases and J 2 bases, leaving 12 bases between the germline ends. The CDR3 DNA is TGTGCCAGCAGCCCGCAGACAGTTAACACCGGGGAGCTGTTTTTT. Residues: CASSPQTVNTGELFF. The full variable domain, rest sourced from reference TRBV7-9 and TRBJ2-2, is DTGVSQNPRHKITKRGQNVTFRCDPISEHNRLYWYRQTLGQGPEFLTYFQNEAQLEKSRLLSDRFSAERPKGSFSTLEIQRTEQGDSAMYLCASSPQTVNTGELFFGEGSRLTVL.

This clonotype was seen a handful of times. This rearrangement joins TRBV27 to TRBJ2-7; D is perhaps TRBD1 (6 bases). The CDR3 consists of 14 residues. From germline, CDR1 is MNHEY and CDR2 SMNVEV (reference sequence). V was cut by 0 bases and J by 6 bases, with 12 bases left in between. CDR3 in amino acids: CASSLSWQGSEQYF. In nucleotides, the CDR3 is TGTGCCAGCAGTTTATCTTGGCAGGGGTCCGAGCAGTACTTC.

There are a few counts of this clonotype. The chain employs TRBV6-5 and TRBJ1-2, with 7 bases that match TRBD1. The ends lost 4 bases at V and 8 bases at J; junction bases unmatched: 4. The CDR3 runs 12 residues. Per the germline V gene, CDR1 is MNHEY and CDR2 is SVGAGI. The CDR3 DNA is TGTGCCAGCAGTTTGGACAGGTTGGGCTACACCTTC. This translates into CASSLDRLGYTF.

Only a few counts were recorded for this clonotype. V is TRBV12-3 or TRBV12-4 and J is TRBJ1-1; TRBD1 is a possible D gene (6 bases). With 3 bases removed from V and 3 bases from J, the gap between germline ends came to 20 bases. This CDR3 region has 17 residues. The DNA for the CDR3 is TGTGCCAGCAGTTTTCAGGGGCTACTCGGCGGGGACACTGAAGCTTTCTTT. This sequence encodes CASSFQGLLGGDTEAFF.

The J gene is TRBJ2-3, the V gene TRBV6-5; 14 nucleotides match TRBD2. Losses at the gene ends were 0 bases for V and 4 bases for J; bases not matched to a gene: 9. Per germline, CDR1 MNHEY and CDR2 SVGAGI. This CDR3 is 19 amino acids long. CDR3 bases: TGTGCCAGCAGTTACTCTTGGACTAGCGGGGGGCAGGGGCCAGATACGCAGTATTTT. Protein: CASSYSWTSGGQGPDTQYF.

CDR3 sequence reads: CASKDESPSAFF. The CDR3 bases are TGTGCCAGCAAAGATGAGTCTCCGTCAGCTTTCTTT. The chain carries TRBV7-2 and TRBJ1-1, with D unclear. CDR1 and CDR2 from the germline V gene are SGHTA and FQGNSA. V was shortened by 7 bases and J by 10 bases, with 16 bases between the two germline ends. This CDR3 comprises 12 residues.

In its sample, this clonotype was seen many times. V gene TRBV19 combines with J gene TRBJ2-7, with no clear D. The length of the CDR3 is 14 residues. V gave up 5 bases and J gave up 3 bases, with 14 bases separating them. In germline, CDR1 is LNHDA, CDR2 SQIVND (reference sequence). The CDR3 DNA is TGTGCCAGTAGTCAAGCACCCAACGGCTACGAGCAGTACTTC. It translates to CASSQAPNGYEQYF. The full variable domain, completed using reference TRBV19 and TRBJ2-7, is DGGITQSPKYLFRKEGQNVTLSCEQNLNHDAMYWYRQDPGQGLRLIYYSQIVNDFQKGDIAEGYSVSREKKESFPLTVTSAQKNPTAFYLCASSQAPNGYEQYFGPGTRLTVT.

This sequence joins TRBV19 and TRBJ2-6, with 8 nucleotides matching TRBD1. The junction had 3 bases not matched to a gene; V was cut back by 3 bases and J by 2 bases. Germline values: CDR1 LNHDA, CDR2 SQIVND (reference sequence). This CDR3 is built from 16 residues. DNA for the CDR3: TGTGCCAGTAGTATCTGGACAGGGACTGGGGCCAACGTCCTGACTTTC. Translating gives CASSIWTGTGANVLTF. The entire variable domain, with the rest obtained from reference TRBV19 and TRBJ2-6, is as follows: DGGITQSPKYLFRKEGQNVTLSCEQNLNHDAMYWYRQDPGQGLRLIYYSQIVNDFQKGDIAEGYSVSREKKESFPLTVTSAQKNPTAFYLCASSIWTGTGANVLTFGAGSRLTVL.

In its sample, this clonotype was seen a few times. The chain employs TRBV15 and TRBJ2-7; the D gene is possibly TRBD1 (6 bases). Looked up from germline, CDR1 is LNHNV and CDR2 is YYDKDF (reference sequence). The CDR3 spans 15 residues. Trimming stripped 0 bases from V and 8 bases from J, with 17 bases between. Written as DNA, the CDR3 is TGTGCCACCAGCAGAGAAAGGGGGAGCGCCCCCCAGCAGTACTTC. This sequence encodes CATSRERGSAPQQYF.

This chain uses TRBV5-4 with TRBJ2-7; tentatively, D is TRBD1 (6 bases). Germline lookup yields CDR1 SGHNT and CDR2 YYREEE (reference sequence). Trimming left V 4 bases short and J 4 bases short, with 18 bases between. This CDR3 region has 15 residues. CDR3 amino acids: CASSIDRDKVYEQYF. The CDR3 region has the DNA TGTGCCAGCAGCATAGACCGGGACAAAGTATACGAGCAGTACTTC.

This clonotype was detected many times. The chain has TRBV5-4 and TRBJ2-5; D call uncertain. Germline CDR1 and CDR2: SGHNT and YYREEE (reference sequence). CDR3 length: 12 amino acids. Trimming took off 2 bases at V and 4 bases at J, with 6 bases between the two ends. CDR3 in amino acids: CASSLGRETQYF. For the CDR3, the DNA is TGTGCCAGCAGCTTAGGCCGAGAGACCCAGTACTTC.

This clonotype was recorded a few times. The chain couples TRBV12-3 or TRBV12-4 to TRBJ2-2; tentatively, D is TRBD1 (5 bases). The V gene lost 6 bases and the J gene lost 3 bases, with 8 bases spanning the gap. CDR3 length equals 13 residues. CDR3 protein: CASRAGYTGELFF. Written as DNA, the CDR3 is TGTGCCAGCAGGGCAGGGTACACCGGGGAGCTGTTTTTT.

The genes are TRBV20-1 and TRBJ1-2, with 10 bases lining up with TRBD1. CDR1 and CDR2 from the germline V gene are DFQATT and SNEGSKA (reference sequence). This CDR3 is 13 amino acids long. J lost 4 bases, V lost 3 bases, and 2 bases had no gene match. The CDR3 DNA reads TGCAGTGCTAGGGGACAGGGGCTCTATGGCTACACCTTC. Translating gives CSARGQGLYGYTF.